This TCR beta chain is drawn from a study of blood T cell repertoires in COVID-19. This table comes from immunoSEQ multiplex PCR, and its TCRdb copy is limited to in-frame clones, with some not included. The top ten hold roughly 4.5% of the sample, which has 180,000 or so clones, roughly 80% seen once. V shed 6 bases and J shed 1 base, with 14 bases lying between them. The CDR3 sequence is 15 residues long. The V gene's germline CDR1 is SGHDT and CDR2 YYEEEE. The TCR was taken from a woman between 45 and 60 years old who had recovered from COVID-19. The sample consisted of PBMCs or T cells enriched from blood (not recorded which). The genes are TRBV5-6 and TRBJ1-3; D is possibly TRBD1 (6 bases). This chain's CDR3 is CASNLRGFSGNTIYF. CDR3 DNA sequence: TGTGCCAGCAACCTAAGGGGGTTTTCTGGAAACACCATATATTTT.